This T cell receptor (beta chain) comes out of a study of T cell responses to AZD1222 COVID-19 vaccine. Libraries were prepared by immunoSEQ multiplex PCR; TCRdb keeps only in-frame clonotypes and omits some of them. The sample records some 97,000 clones, around 87% being singletons. Germline CDR1 SGHVS, CDR2 FQNEAQ. CDR3 length: 15 residues. V was pared by 4 bases and J by 0 bases, with 9 bases between. The source of this sequence is an adult in good health. Sequences were derived from peripheral blood, sampled on day 0 of MenACWY control vaccination. This chain joins TRBV7-8 and TRBJ1-4; D uncertain. CDR3 nucleotide sequence: TGTGCCAGCAGCTGGACGACGGCAACTAATGAAAAACTGTTTTTT. It specifies CASSWTTATNEKLFF.